One and the same sample provided the 20 T cell receptor beta chains below, sequenced in a study of response to subunit inactivated influenza vaccine (dated by TCRdb to the late 2010s). Receptor amplification or capture employed RT-PCR. Sequencing instrument: Illumina HiSeq 2500. TCRdb handled the public reads itself, with Q25 trimming in fastp and clone calling in MiXCR, and kept productive beta chains. Every distinct CDR3 protein forms one entry, paired with its most common genes and DNA. The sample yields more than 700,000 distinct CDR3 sequences; approximately 21% were counted once. The top ten clones comprise roughly 10% of the sample. The sequenced sample was PBMCs from blood, obtained roughly 5 days after vaccination. The receptors originated from a man aged 50 to 60 who received an inactivated influenza vaccine. Donor details come from another sample of the same person, matched by shared clones.

This clonotype was observed at least ten times. This chain joins TRBV12-3 or TRBV12-4 and TRBJ1-1; D uncertain. This CDR3 comprises 14 residues. V lost 3 bases to trimming and J lost 1 base, with 9 bases between them. CDR3 in DNA: TGTGCCAGCAGTTTTGAAGGAGGGAACACTGAAGCTTTCTTT. Protein: CASSFEGGNTEAFF.

This clonotype has just a few counts. The chain joins TRBV28 to TRBJ2-7; D ambiguous. The CDR3 spans 18 residues. V was pared by 7 bases and J by 0 bases, with 25 bases between. Germline CDR1 MDHEN, CDR2 SYDVKM. The CDR3 nucleotides are TGTGCCAGCAAATTCGGGTTGACCCTGCCCCGCGTCTCCTACGAGCAGTACTTC. Translating gives CASKFGLTLPRVSYEQYF. The entire variable domain, with the rest obtained from reference TRBV28 and TRBJ2-7, is as follows: DVKVTQSSRYLVKRTGEKVFLECVQDMDHENMFWYRQDPGLGLRLIYFSYDVKMKEKGDIPEGYSVSREKKERFSLILESASTNQTSMYLCASKFGLTLPRVSYEQYFGPGTRLTVT.

Comment on this clonotype: At one end the junction does not follow the germline gene, possibly because of a read error. The chain combines TRBV12-3 or TRBV12-4 with TRBJ2-1; 8 bases match TRBD2. The CDR3 extends over 14 amino acids. CDR3 in amino acids: CASSSPGREAGQIF. For the CDR3, the DNA is TGTGCCAGCAGTTCCCCTGGGCGGGAGGCGGGTCAGATCTTC.

This clonotype was seen at least ten times. The J gene is TRBJ2-1, the V gene TRBV20-1, with D tentatively TRBD2 (6 bases). This CDR3 has 15 amino acids. The V end lost 5 bases, the J end lost 4 bases, and 18 bases lay between the germline ends. Germline values: CDR1 DFQATT, CDR2 SNEGSKA (reference sequence). CDR3 sequence reads: CSAVGLPVRYNEQFF. CDR3 DNA sequence: TGCAGTGCTGTGGGACTTCCTGTGCGATACAATGAGCAGTTCTTC.

CDR3 residues: CASSPGTGKYF. The CDR3 DNA follows: TGTGCCAGCAGTCCCGGGACAGGGAAGTACTTC. V gene TRBV12-3 or TRBV12-4 combines with J gene TRBJ2-4; 9 nucleotides match TRBD1. The length of the CDR3 is 11 residues. J was trimmed by 14 bases and V by 5 bases; bases with no gene match: 4.

This clonotype came up a few times. V gene TRBV9 combines with J gene TRBJ2-7; D uncertain. CDR3 length equals 14 residues. Germline V gives CDR1 SGDLS, CDR2 YYNGEE. V was trimmed by 0 bases and J by 1 base, leaving 8 bases between them. For the CDR3, the DNA is TGTGCCAGCAGCGTAGAGGCGCGATCCTACGAGCAGTACTTC. Translating gives CASSVEARSYEQYF.

This clonotype was seen a handful of times. The chain has TRBV6-2 or TRBV6-3 and TRBJ2-5, with D perhaps TRBD2 (6 bases). V was cut by 6 bases and J by 10 bases, with 21 bases left in between. In germline, CDR1 is MNHEY, CDR2 SVGEGT. The CDR3 has 14 residues. The CDR3 loop reads CASRARDSARDQYF. Here the CDR3 DNA reads TGTGCCAGCAGAGCCCGGGACTCGGCGAGGGACCAGTACTTC.

This clonotype was picked up many times. The chain carries TRBV15 and TRBJ2-5; D gene uncertain. Trimming shortened V by 5 bases and J by 5 bases, and 12 bases separated the two germline ends. CDR3 size: 13 residues. The germline gives CDR1 LNHNV, CDR2 YYDKDF (reference sequence). CDR3 bases: TGTGCCACCAGCCCCTGGGAAGGGGAGACCCAGTACTTC. It is translated as CATSPWEGETQYF.

In its sample, this clonotype was seen a few times. This chain uses TRBV6-5 with TRBJ2-7, with D hard to call. Germline CDR1 reads MNHEY; CDR2 reads SVGAGI. Trimming cost V 2 bases and J 7 bases, with 15 bases left between them. There are 14 residues in the CDR3. CDR3: CASSYTDSVREQYF. The CDR3 coding sequence is TGTGCCAGCAGTTACACAGACTCCGTGAGGGAGCAGTACTTC.

This chain connects TRBV6-5 to TRBJ1-2; TRBD1 might be the D (6 bases). V lost 5 bases, J lost 4 bases, and 11 bases lay in between. Germline lookup yields CDR1 MNHEY and CDR2 SVGAGI. The CDR3 contains 13 residues. This CDR3 reads CASSTTGLYGYTF. The CDR3 DNA reads TGTGCCAGCAGTACTACAGGGCTCTATGGCTACACCTTC.

This clonotype was seen a handful of times. Written as DNA, the CDR3 is TGTGCCAGCAGCCAAGGCACCGGGGGACCGTACCAAGAGACCCAGTACTTC. This gives the protein CASSQGTGGPYQETQYF. The genes are TRBV4-2 and TRBJ2-5, with a tentative D call TRBD2 (6 bases). Germline V gene data show CDR1 as LGHNA and CDR2 as YNFKEQ. V was clipped by 1 base and J by 0 bases, with 15 bases between them. This CDR3 has 17 residues.

V and J are TRBV7-9 and TRBJ2-2; D possibly corresponds to TRBD1 (6 bases). In germline, CDR1 is SEHNR, CDR2 FQNEAQ (reference sequence). The CDR3 contains 15 residues. With 4 bases removed from V and 0 bases from J, the gap between germline ends came to 9 bases. CDR3 amino acids: CASSSRDTNTGELFF. The CDR3 nucleotides read TGTGCCAGCAGCTCCCGGGACACGAACACCGGGGAGCTGTTTTTT.

The J gene is TRBJ2-7, the V gene TRBV10-3; 10 nucleotides agree with TRBD1. In germline, CDR1 is ENHRY, CDR2 SYGVKD. CDR3 length: 16 residues. With V trimmed by 4 bases and J by 2 bases, 8 bases remained unmatched. CDR3 loop: CAISVVGTGDPYEQYF. CDR3 nucleotide sequence: TGTGCCATCAGTGTCGTAGGGACAGGGGACCCCTACGAGCAGTACTTC.

This clonotype was recorded a few times. The chain recombines TRBV4-1 with TRBJ2-2; 9 positions agree with TRBD1. The germline V gene has CDR1 MGHRA and CDR2 YSYEKL. J was trimmed by 9 bases and V by 1 base; bases with no gene match: 9. The CDR3 extends over 16 amino acids. Here the CDR3 DNA reads TGCGCCAGCAGCCAAGGTCCAGGACAGGGGACCCGGGAGCTGTTTTTT. It yields the protein CASSQGPGQGTRELFF.

This clonotype was found a few times. The chain has TRBV6-2 or TRBV6-3 and TRBJ2-1; 7 bases are shared with TRBD1. The CDR3 has 13 residues. Trimming cost V 6 bases and J 2 bases; bases outside gene matches: 1. Per the germline V gene, CDR1 is MNHEY and CDR2 is SVGEGT. CDR3 loop: CASRGQAYNEQFF. The CDR3 nucleotides are TGTGCCAGCAGAGGACAGGCCTACAATGAGCAGTTCTTC.

In its sample, this clonotype was seen a few times. The chain combines TRBV27 with TRBJ2-3, with 11 bases identical to TRBD2. The CDR3 length is 16 residues. After removal of 6 bases from V and 4 bases from J, the junction contained 9 bases not matched to a gene. Germline V CDR1 and CDR2: MNHEY, SMNVEV (reference sequence). The CDR3 DNA is TGTGCCAGCAGGGAGACTAGCGGGGTAGGCGCAGATACGCAGTATTTT. As protein: CASRETSGVGADTQYF.

The chain joins TRBV6-1 to TRBJ1-3; no clear D gene. Germline CDR1 reads MNHNS; CDR2 reads SASEGT. The V end was cut by 6 bases, the J end by 4 bases, with 10 bases between. This CDR3 is built from 13 residues. The CDR3 is CASRDTAGNTIYF. The CDR3 DNA is TGTGCCAGCAGAGACACGGCGGGAAACACCATATATTTT.

This clonotype was observed at least ten times. The gene calls are TRBV10-3 and TRBJ2-1, with D possibly being TRBD2 (6 bases). V was trimmed by 2 bases and J by 1 base, leaving 12 bases between them. The CDR3 contains 16 residues. Germline CDR1 ENHRY, CDR2 SYGVKD. The CDR3 loop reads CAISEPTGLSYNEQFF. DNA for the CDR3: TGTGCCATCAGTGAGCCGACGGGACTGTCCTACAATGAGCAGTTCTTC.

This clonotype was picked up a small number of times. For the CDR3, the DNA is TGCGCCAGCAGCCAAGATGGGATAGCAGCGAATGAGCAGTTCTTC. It yields the protein CASSQDGIAANEQFF. This chain uses TRBV4-1 with TRBJ2-1; D is undetermined. Germline CDR1 is MGHRA and CDR2 is YSYEKL. This CDR3 spans 15 amino acids. Trimming removed 0 bases from V and 7 bases from J, with 13 bases in between.

This clonotype has a handful of counts. V and J are TRBV11-1 and TRBJ2-2; D might be TRBD1 (6 bases). V dropped 5 bases and J dropped 0 bases, with 13 bases sitting between them. This CDR3 spans 16 amino acids. In germline, CDR1 is SGHAT, CDR2 FQDESV (reference sequence). For the CDR3, the DNA is TGTGCCAGCAGCCCCCTCAGGGGCGCGAACACCGGGGAGCTGTTTTTT. The encoded protein is CASSPLRGANTGELFF. The full variable domain, completed using reference TRBV11-1 and TRBJ2-2, is EAEVAQSPRYKITEKSQAVAFWCDPISGHATLYWYRQILGQGPELLVQFQDESVVDDSQLPKDRFSAERLKGVDSTLKIQPAELGDSAMYLCASSPLRGANTGELFFGEGSRLTVL.